These T cell receptor beta chains were read from a single sample in a study of identical twins. TCRdb re-called the 5' RACE reads with MiXCR, one entry per CDR3 protein. The table lists some 690,000 distinct CDR3 sequences, approximately 22% of them singletons. These data were also reused for a study on T cells expressing NK-cell markers.

Sample: PBMCs. The receptors were sampled from a woman aged 18-29 years in good health. Each CDR3 is given with its conserved first and last residue. Each record gives: J gene, D gene, clone size, V gene, CDR3 protein, CDR3 DNA. A D gene is named only where the DNA matches it firmly. Rows may omit the clone size; those that give it use once, few, many or a size class.

j_gene: TRBJ2-3
d_gene: -
abundance: -
v_gene: TRBV5-1
CDR3aa: CASTSPTAATDTQYF
CDR3nt: TGCGCCAGCACCTCCCCCACCGCAGCGACAGATACGCAGTATTTT

j_gene: TRBJ2-3
d_gene: -
abundance: few
v_gene: TRBV5-1
CDR3aa: CASKSATSTDTQYF
CDR3nt: TGCGCCAGCAAAAGTGCCACTAGCACAGATACGCAGTATTTT

j_gene: TRBJ2-3
d_gene: -
abundance: many
v_gene: TRBV12-3/TRBV12-4
CDR3aa: CASTLTRLRTDTQYF
CDR3nt: TGTGCCAGCACCCTCACGAGACTTCGCACAGATACGCAGTATTTT

j_gene: TRBJ2-3
d_gene: -
abundance: few
v_gene: TRBV20-1
CDR3aa: CSASSGPRTDTQYF
CDR3nt: TGCAGTGCTAGCTCGGGGCCCCGCACAGATACGCAGTATTTT

j_gene: TRBJ2-5
d_gene: -
abundance: many
v_gene: TRBV7-9
CDR3aa: CASGHPFQETQYF
CDR3nt: TGTGCCAGCGGTCACCCATTTCAAGAGACCCAGTACTTC

j_gene: TRBJ2-7
d_gene: TRBD2
abundance: few
v_gene: TRBV20-1
CDR3aa: CSAKGLAGTSYEQYF
CDR3nt: TGCAGTGCTAAAGGACTAGCGGGGACATCCTACGAGCAGTACTTC

j_gene: TRBJ2-1
d_gene: TRBD2
abundance: -
v_gene: TRBV6-1
CDR3aa: CASTSSARLAGGPREQFF
CDR3nt: TGTGCCAGCACCTCAAGTGCACGGCTAGCGGGGGGGCCAAGAGAGCAGTTCTTC

j_gene: TRBJ1-1
d_gene: -
abundance: -
v_gene: TRBV3-1
CDR3aa: CASSQDTGPGEAFF
CDR3nt: TGTGCCAGCAGCCAAGACACAGGGCCCGGGGAAGCTTTCTTT

j_gene: TRBJ2-1
d_gene: -
abundance: -
v_gene: TRBV2
CDR3aa: CASRATDRINGEQFF
CDR3nt: TGTGCCAGCAGGGCAACAGACCGAATTAATGGTGAGCAGTTCTTC

j_gene: TRBJ1-3
d_gene: -
abundance: few
v_gene: TRBV30
CDR3aa: CAWSPGGNTIYF
CDR3nt: TGTGCCTGGTCCCCCGGAGGAAACACCATATATTTT

j_gene: TRBJ1-3
d_gene: -
abundance: -
v_gene: TRBV12-3/TRBV12-4
CDR3aa: CASIERGSGNTIYF
CDR3nt: TGTGCCAGCATAGAAAGGGGCTCTGGAAACACCATATATTTT

j_gene: TRBJ2-3
d_gene: -
abundance: many
v_gene: TRBV6-4
CDR3aa: CASGTGPTDTQYF
CDR3nt: TGTGCCAGCGGAACGGGACCCACAGATACGCAGTATTTT

j_gene: TRBJ2-3
d_gene: -
abundance: few
v_gene: TRBV10-3
CDR3aa: CAISESGVGTDTQYF
CDR3nt: TGTGCCATCAGTGAGTCCGGGGTTGGCACAGATACGCAGTATTTT

j_gene: TRBJ2-3
d_gene: -
abundance: few
v_gene: TRBV27
CDR3aa: CASTVRGGYSTDTQYF
CDR3nt: TGTGCCAGCACTGTTAGGGGGGGCTACTCCACAGATACGCAGTATTTT

j_gene: TRBJ2-7
d_gene: -
abundance: few
v_gene: TRBV10-3
CDR3aa: CAIGGGARTYEQYF
CDR3nt: TGTGCCATCGGAGGGGGGGCTCGTACCTACGAGCAGTACTTC

j_gene: TRBJ2-5
d_gene: -
abundance: few
v_gene: TRBV6-1
CDR3aa: CASMWEGAETQYF
CDR3nt: TGTGCCAGCATGTGGGAGGGGGCGGAGACCCAGTACTTC

j_gene: TRBJ2-2
d_gene: -
abundance: many
v_gene: TRBV20-1
CDR3aa: CSARGGREANTGELFF
CDR3nt: TGCAGTGCTAGGGGTGGCAGGGAAGCGAACACCGGGGAGCTGTTTTTT

j_gene: TRBJ2-1
d_gene: TRBD2
abundance: -
v_gene: TRBV7-2
CDR3aa: CASSLRLAGGPVNEQFF
CDR3nt: TGTGCCAGCAGCCTTCGACTAGCGGGGGGGCCAGTCAATGAGCAGTTCTTC

j_gene: TRBJ1-1
d_gene: -
abundance: few
v_gene: TRBV9
CDR3aa: CASSPIRGGNTEAFF
CDR3nt: TGTGCCAGCAGCCCCATCAGAGGGGGGAACACTGAAGCTTTCTTT

j_gene: TRBJ2-1
d_gene: TRBD2
abundance: -
v_gene: TRBV20-1
CDR3aa: CSARVAGGSDEQFF
CDR3nt: TGCAGTGCTAGAGTTGCGGGAGGGTCGGATGAGCAGTTCTTC

j_gene: TRBJ2-7
d_gene: TRBD2
abundance: -
v_gene: TRBV11-1
CDR3aa: CASSLALGTSQKSSYEQYF
CDR3nt: TGTGCCAGCAGCTTAGCGCTGGGGACTAGTCAAAAAAGCTCCTACGAGCAGTACTTC

j_gene: TRBJ2-2
d_gene: -
abundance: few
v_gene: TRBV12-3/TRBV12-4
CDR3aa: CASSFGLIGELFF
CDR3nt: TGTGCCAGCAGTTTCGGGTTGATCGGGGAGCTGTTTTTT

j_gene: TRBJ2-3
d_gene: -
abundance: -
v_gene: TRBV15
CDR3aa: CATSMVAARTDTQYF
CDR3nt: TGTGCCACCAGTATGGTAGCGGCCCGCACAGATACGCAGTATTTT

j_gene: TRBJ2-7
d_gene: -
abundance: few
v_gene: TRBV5-1
CDR3aa: CASSLELRTSRYEQYF
CDR3nt: TGCGCCAGCAGCTTGGAATTAAGGACCTCCCGCTACGAGCAGTACTTC

j_gene: TRBJ2-3
d_gene: -
abundance: -
v_gene: TRBV20-1
CDR3aa: CSARDRRWADTQYF
CDR3nt: TGCAGTGCTAGAGATAGAAGATGGGCAGATACGCAGTATTTT

j_gene: TRBJ1-2
d_gene: -
abundance: -
v_gene: TRBV2
CDR3aa: CASRRQGDGYTF
CDR3nt: TGTGCCAGCAGACGGCAGGGTGATGGCTACACCTTC

j_gene: TRBJ2-3
d_gene: -
abundance: few
v_gene: TRBV7-2
CDR3aa: CASSLQQGDTQYF
CDR3nt: TGTGCCAGCAGCTTACAACAGGGAGATACGCAGTATTTT

j_gene: TRBJ1-6
d_gene: -
abundance: few
v_gene: TRBV12-3/TRBV12-4
CDR3aa: CASSPMGPNSPLHF
CDR3nt: TGTGCCAGCAGTCCCATGGGTCCTAATTCACCCCTCCACTTT

j_gene: TRBJ2-7
d_gene: -
abundance: few
v_gene: TRBV6-5
CDR3aa: CASSYRNGYEQYF
CDR3nt: TGTGCCAGCAGTTATCGGAACGGCTACGAGCAGTACTTC

j_gene: TRBJ2-7
d_gene: -
abundance: few
v_gene: TRBV7-2
CDR3aa: CASSLVGHYEQYF
CDR3nt: TGTGCCAGCAGCTTAGTAGGCCACTACGAGCAGTACTTC

j_gene: TRBJ2-7
d_gene: -
abundance: -
v_gene: TRBV20-1
CDR3aa: CSARDLEGPPYEQYF
CDR3nt: TGCAGTGCTAGAGATCTCGAGGGGCCCCCCTACGAGCAGTACTTC

j_gene: TRBJ2-1
d_gene: -
abundance: few
v_gene: TRBV6-6
CDR3aa: CASSPTAPNEQFF
CDR3nt: TGTGCCAGCAGTCCGACCGCTCCCAATGAGCAGTTCTTC

j_gene: TRBJ2-3
d_gene: -
abundance: many
v_gene: TRBV19
CDR3aa: CASSTGTDTQYF
CDR3nt: TGTGCCAGTAGTACTGGGACAGATACGCAGTATTTT

j_gene: TRBJ1-1
d_gene: TRBD1
abundance: -
v_gene: TRBV19
CDR3aa: CASTLTGRTEAFF
CDR3nt: TGTGCCAGTACTTTGACAGGGAGAACTGAAGCTTTCTTT

j_gene: TRBJ2-1
d_gene: -
abundance: many
v_gene: TRBV5-1
CDR3aa: CASSWFGPTYNEQFF
CDR3nt: TGCGCCAGCAGCTGGTTCGGACCTACCTACAATGAGCAGTTCTTC

j_gene: TRBJ1-2
d_gene: -
abundance: -
v_gene: TRBV20-1
CDR3aa: CSAIAASNYGYTF
CDR3nt: TGCAGTGCTATCGCAGCTTCTAACTATGGCTACACCTTC

j_gene: TRBJ2-1
d_gene: TRBD2
abundance: -
v_gene: TRBV20-1
CDR3aa: CSARVTGGSYNEQFF
CDR3nt: TGCAGTGCTAGAGTAACGGGGGGCTCCTACAATGAGCAGTTCTTC

j_gene: TRBJ1-2
d_gene: -
abundance: -
v_gene: TRBV11-3
CDR3aa: CASSLVGRNYGYTF
CDR3nt: TGTGCCAGCAGCTTAGTAGGACGTAACTATGGCTACACCTTC

j_gene: TRBJ2-3
d_gene: -
abundance: -
v_gene: TRBV19
CDR3aa: CASRQVSTDTQYF
CDR3nt: TGTGCCAGCCGACAGGTTAGCACAGATACGCAGTATTTT

j_gene: TRBJ2-1
d_gene: -
abundance: many
v_gene: TRBV20-1
CDR3aa: CSATKSVGGPMDEQFF
CDR3nt: TGCAGTGCTACCAAATCTGTCGGGGGACCCATGGATGAGCAGTTCTTC